This T cell receptor (beta chain) was captured in a study of long-term antiretroviral therapy in people with HIV. Study findings and constraints: HIV repertoires showed narrower CDR3 length ranges than controls.

It was version v3.0 of the immunoSEQ assay that was run at survey level. TCRdb keeps only in-frame clones here, not all; method: immunoSEQ multiplex PCR. The table records 30,000 to 50,000 clones, roughly 90% of them present only once. Every participant with HIV received treatment in the United States. About 0.95-10 million cryopreserved PBMC were held in samples before DNA extraction. In the case of this clone: Its specificity is not known.

Trimming removed 3 bases at V and 1 base at J, with 10 bases between. Per germline, CDR1 SGHRS and CDR2 YFSETQ. The CDR3 runs to 14 residues. The rearrangement links TRBV5-1 to TRBJ2-5; D is ambiguous. This material consisted of unsorted PBMCs, taken just before starting antiretroviral therapy. The receptor comes from a woman aged 18-35 years with HIV. This CDR3 is CASSSSKSQETQYF. The CDR3, as DNA: TGCGCCAGCAGCTCCAGCAAATCCCAAGAGACCCAGTACTTC.